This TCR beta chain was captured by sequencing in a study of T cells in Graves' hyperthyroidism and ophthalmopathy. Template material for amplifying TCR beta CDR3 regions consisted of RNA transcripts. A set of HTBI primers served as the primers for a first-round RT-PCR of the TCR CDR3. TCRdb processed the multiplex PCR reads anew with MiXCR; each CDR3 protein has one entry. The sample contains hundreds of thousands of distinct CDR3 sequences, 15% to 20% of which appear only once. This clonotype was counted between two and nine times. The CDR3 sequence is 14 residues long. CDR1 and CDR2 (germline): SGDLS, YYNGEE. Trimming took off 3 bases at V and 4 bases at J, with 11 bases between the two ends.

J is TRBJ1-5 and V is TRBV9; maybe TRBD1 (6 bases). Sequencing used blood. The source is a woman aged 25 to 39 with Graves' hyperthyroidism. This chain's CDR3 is CASSAAQGNQPQHF. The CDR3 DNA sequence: TGTGCCAGCAGCGCCGCCCAGGGGAATCAGCCCCAGCATTTT.